Listed below are T cell receptor beta chains from one sample, sequenced in a study of blood T cell repertoires in COVID-19. TCRdb keeps only in-frame clones here, not all; method: immunoSEQ multiplex PCR. The table includes some 240,000 clones, 65% to 90% detected once. The sequenced material came from peripheral blood. These receptors were taken from a woman aged 35 to 49 who had recovered from COVID-19. The CDR3 runs from the conserved cysteine through the conserved F or W. D genes are given only for firm matches. The size entry is marked missing in some rows and otherwise reads once, few, many or a size class.

abundance,v_gene,d_gene,j_gene,len,CDR3aa,CDR3nt
NA,TRBV2,NA,TRBJ1-4,13,CASRWKGNEKLFF,TGTGCCAGCAGATGGAAGGGGAATGAAAAACTGTTTTTT
NA,TRBV9,TRBD1,TRBJ1-2,16,CASSVARDRGFFGYTF,TGTGCCAGCAGCGTAGCACGGGACAGGGGGTTCTTTGGCTACACCTTC
NA,TRBV7-9,TRBD2,TRBJ2-3,15,CASRELAGGSDTQYF,TGTGCCAGCAGGGAACTAGCGGGGGGGTCAGATACGCAGTATTTT
NA,TRBV12-3/TRBV12-4,NA,TRBJ2-2,12,CASSINTGELFF,TGTGCCAGCAGTATAAATACCGGGGAGCTGTTTTTT
NA,TRBV5-5,TRBD1,TRBJ2-3,16,CASSLAGQGVTDTQYF,TGTGCCAGCAGCTTGGCAGGACAGGGCGTAACAGATACGCAGTATTTT
NA,TRBV11-3,TRBD2,TRBJ2-1,15,CASSLAGGHINEQFF,TGTGCCAGCAGCTTAGCGGGGGGGCATATAAATGAGCAGTTCTTC
NA,TRBV5-4,NA,TRBJ2-3,15,CASSLGKGGADTQYF,TGTGCCAGCAGCTTGGGAAAAGGGGGGGCAGATACGCAGTATTTT
NA,TRBV7-9,TRBD2,TRBJ2-1,14,CASSPSGGALEQFF,TGTGCCAGCAGCCCTAGCGGGGGGGCTCTTGAGCAGTTCTTC
NA,TRBV19,NA,TRBJ1-2,12,CASTGTNYGYTF,TGTGCCAGTACCGGGACAAACTATGGCTACACCTTC
NA,TRBV14,TRBD2,TRBJ2-1,15,CASSQGRGVYNEQFF,TGTGCCAGCAGCCAAGGGCGGGGGGTCTACAATGAGCAGTTCTTC
NA,TRBV9,TRBD1,TRBJ1-1,14,CASSVGDRASAAFF,TGTGCCAGCAGCGTAGGGGACAGGGCGTCGGCAGCTTTCTTT
NA,TRBV11-2,NA,TRBJ1-1,13,CASSLTLNTEAFF,TGTGCCAGCAGCTTGACTTTAAACACTGAAGCTTTCTTT
NA,TRBV9,NA,TRBJ2-1,16,CASSPGTQGFYNEQFF,TGTGCCAGCAGCCCGGGCACACAGGGATTCTACAATGAGCAGTTCTTC
NA,TRBV7-3,NA,TRBJ2-2,17,CASSPNGGRKGTGELFF,TGTGCCAGCAGCCCAAACGGGGGGCGCAAAGGCACCGGGGAGCTGTTTTTT
few,TRBV19,NA,TRBJ1-2,13,CASLQGINYGYTF,TGTGCCAGTTTACAGGGAATTAACTATGGCTACACCTTC
once,TRBV2,NA,TRBJ1-4,14,CASSGLVTNEKLFF,TGTGCCAGCAGTGGTCTCGTGACTAATGAAAAACTGTTTTTT
NA,TRBV6-5,TRBD2,TRBJ2-5,13,CAALAAGQETQYF,TGTGCCGCCCTAGCGGCGGGCCAAGAGACCCAGTACTTC
NA,TRBV9,TRBD2,TRBJ2-7,14,CASSGGGFTYEQYF,TGCGCCAGCAGCGGGGGGGGATTTACCTACGAGCAGTACTTC
NA,TRBV5-8,TRBD1,TRBJ2-2,18,CASSLGGRRQGATGELFF,TGTGCCAGCAGCTTAGGAGGGAGGAGACAGGGGGCGACCGGGGAGCTGTTTTTT
NA,TRBV2,TRBD1,TRBJ1-5,17,CASSGGTGLGSNQPQHF,TGTGCCAGCAGTGGCGGGACAGGACTCGGCAGCAATCAGCCCCAGCATTTT
NA,TRBV7-8,NA,TRBJ1-2,14,CASSLGGAHYGYTF,TGTGCCAGCAGCTTAGGCGGGGCGCACTATGGCTACACCTTC
NA,TRBV11-3,NA,TRBJ2-7,15,CASSLGAGSSYEQYF,TGTGCCAGCAGCTTAGGGGCGGGAAGCTCCTACGAGCAGTACTTC
once,TRBV6-5,NA,TRBJ1-5,14,CASSYSGGLGPQHF,TGTGCCAGCAGTTACTCGGGAGGTCTGGGGCCCCAGCATTTT
once,TRBV19,NA,TRBJ2-3,14,CASTTGEGTDTQYF,TGTGCCAGTACTACAGGGGAGGGCACAGATACGCAGTATTTT
NA,TRBV7-8,NA,TRBJ2-1,13,CASSPLVTGEQFF,TGTGCCAGCAGCCCGCTGGTGACGGGTGAGCAGTTCTTC